This note documents a single TCR beta chain sequence. The protocol was immunoSEQ multiplex PCR, while the TCRdb copy is restricted to in-frame clones and leaves out a portion. Of under 300,000 clones in the sample, 76% were seen once. The data were obtained in a study of cytotoxic CD8 clonotypes in ibrutinib-treated CLL. For the study at large: The patient breakdown showed some eleven relapsed/refractory and roughly 14 treatment-naive cases, with approximately 18 IGHV unmutated.

The sample here was PBMCs, taken at disease progression, from a patient treated with ibrutinib. The TCR was taken from a human donor with chronic lymphocytic leukemia.

The CDR3 bases are TGTGCCAGCAGCTTAGCGCCCAGAACAGGCGCGAACACCGGGGAGCTGTTTTTT. Translating gives CASSLAPRTGANTGELFF. The rearrangement uses TRBV7-6 and TRBJ2-2; possible D gene TRBD1, 5 bases. CDR1 is SGHVS and CDR2 is FNYEAQ in the germline V gene. The length of the CDR3 is 18 residues. The V end lost 0 bases, the J end lost 0 bases, and 14 bases lay between the germline ends.